This is a list of T cell receptor beta chains from one sample in a study of T-cell reconstitution after alpha-beta-depleted transplantation in children. TCRdb re-called the PCR reads with MiXCR, one entry per CDR3 protein. The sample has about 980,000 distinct CDR3 sequences, about 29% seen once. The material was PBMCs, mostly from graft donor cells, obtained 360 days after TCRalphabeta/CD19-depleted stem cell transplant. The source of these receptors is a boy less than two years old who had a stem cell transplant for SCID, so the T cells may come from the graft donor. Each CDR3 is given with its conserved first and last residue. Fields, in order: V gene, J gene, CDR3 protein.

>TRBV29-1|TRBJ1-1
CSVTGGGPNTEAFF
>TRBV6-1|TRBJ2-7
CASSKEPGIGSYEQYF
>TRBV20-1|TRBJ1-1
CSAQDREDTEAFF
>TRBV6-5|TRBJ2-1
CASSFLANSYNEQFF
>TRBV12-3/TRBV12-4|TRBJ2-7
CASSFREWAEQYF
>TRBV7-8|TRBJ2-3
CASSLEGVPVTDTQYF
>TRBV20-1|TRBJ2-1
CSAWTGEANEQFF
>TRBV18|TRBJ1-2
CASSPVLDYGYTF
>TRBV29-1|TRBJ2-1
CSVADSRQFF
>TRBV5-1|TRBJ1-2
CASSEGTGGRNGYTF
>TRBV29-1|TRBJ2-7
CSASRGTYEQYF
>TRBV18|TRBJ2-6
CASSPEDRIFSGANVLTF
>TRBV5-6|TRBJ2-5
CASKKRGGSPLWETQYF
>TRBV19|TRBJ2-3
CASSPLGPGGVEQYF
>TRBV3-1|TRBJ2-1
CASGTGSNEQFF
>TRBV6-5|TRBJ1-1
CASSYWLNTEAFF
>TRBV12-5|TRBJ2-3
CASGLGGLAAATDTQYF
>TRBV2|TRBJ1-2
CASSMGSNYGYTF
>TRBV6-5|TRBJ1-1
CASSLDSRGNTEAFF
>TRBV5-6|TRBJ2-2
CASSARGSTGELFF
>TRBV12-3/TRBV12-4|TRBJ2-3
CASSLWASTDTQYF
>TRBV20-1|TRBJ2-3
CSARPPGLAASTDTQYF
>TRBV4-1|TRBJ2-6
CASSQVPGAGANVLTF
>TRBV12-3/TRBV12-4|TRBJ2-2
CASSRGLENTGELFF
>TRBV9|TRBJ2-2
CASTGTGLAGGELFF
>TRBV15|TRBJ2-1
CATSRALGLASDEQFF
>TRBV12-3/TRBV12-4|TRBJ1-2
CASSSYRVRINYGYTF
>TRBV5-5|TRBJ2-2
CASSLVPGTNTGELFF
>TRBV4-1|TRBJ2-2
CASSQPGVTKNTGELFF
>TRBV7-9|TRBJ2-4
CASTRPGQGGNIQYF
>TRBV7-8|TRBJ2-3
CASSLARLADFTDTQYF
>TRBV11-2|TRBJ2-4
CASSSPGAKNIQYF
>TRBV20-1|TRBJ2-3
CSAGDRITDTQYF
>TRBV18|TRBJ2-1
CASSPVAANEQFF
>TRBV13|TRBJ2-3
CASSFGGQGSTDTQYF
>TRBV12-5|TRBJ1-2
CASALRDFLIF
>TRBV29-1|TRBJ2-7
CSADVGGYRGLQYF
>TRBV6-4|TRBJ2-7
CASTSDRGRLRCEQYF
>TRBV18|TRBJ2-1
CASSPDGLILNEQFF
>TRBV7-2|TRBJ2-7
CASSLVGIHEQYF
>TRBV7-8|TRBJ2-5
CASSFIIAGVGETQYF
>TRBV5-6|TRBJ1-1
CASRVTGANTEAFF
>TRBV12-3/TRBV12-4|TRBJ2-3
CASSFYGASTDTQYF
>TRBV5-1|TRBJ2-4
CASSLGPRQGKKNIQYF
>TRBV5-1|TRBJ1-4
CASTAGGGRNEKLFF
>TRBV2|TRBJ2-2
CASLERGPLTGELFF
>TRBV20-1|TRBJ2-7
CSAEAGEQGSYEQYF
>TRBV5-1|TRBJ2-3
CASSWDIRPQYF
>TRBV6-1|TRBJ2-5
CASSQGRIQETQYF
>TRBV29-1|TRBJ2-2
CSSRSTGNTGELFF
>TRBV27|TRBJ1-4
CASRDTGSNEKLFF
>TRBV7-9|TRBJ2-1
CASSSTGTHNEQFF
>TRBV9|TRBJ2-2
CASTPKGDTGELFF
>TRBV19|TRBJ2-1
CASSIDGFRVYNEQFF
>TRBV5-1|TRBJ2-5
CASSFSIRTGAQETQYF